This T cell receptor beta chain was found in a study of T cell repertoires in ileal Crohn's disease. About the study: Per sample, around 0.55 micrograms of biopsy DNA were TCRB immunosequenced.

A word on this clone: Its target is unknown. At one end the junction does not follow the germline gene, possibly because of a read error.

The time point denotes: proximal margin of the surgical specimen (macroscopically non-inflamed). Study results and caveats: Mucosal expansions were suggested to be mainly CD8 T cells.

CDR1 is SGDLS and CDR2 is YYNGEE in the germline V gene. CDR3 length: 8 amino acids. This table comes from immunoSEQ multiplex PCR, and its TCRdb copy is limited to in-frame clones, with some not included. The data contain 7,000 or so clones, about 73% of them singletons. The chain carries TRBV9 and TRBJ2-7; D unresolved. The source is an adult with Crohn's disease. Source material: ileal tissue. The CDR3 reads CASSEQYF. The CDR3 DNA is TGCGCCAGCAGCGAGCAGTACTTC.